The subject of this entry is one TCR beta chain. Someone with COVID-19 had been met by exposed participants within 2 weeks before study entry. Only in-frame clones appear in the TCRdb table, and some are missing; sequencing was by immunoSEQ multiplex PCR. The sample holds approximately 250,000 clones; 85% to 95% are singletons and the top ten take around 2.8%. These data originate in a study of blood T cell repertoires in COVID-19. The CDR3 runs to 15 residues. Trimming cost V 6 bases and J 0 bases, with 12 bases left between them. The germline V gene has CDR1 MNHEY and CDR2 SVGAGI. The chain uses TRBV6-5 and TRBJ1-5, with a possible D match to TRBD1 (5 bases). The sample comprised PBMCs or T cells enriched from blood (not recorded which). The origin of this receptor is a man between 40 and 49 years old who had been exposed to COVID-19. This chain's CDR3 is CASRLTDNSNQPQHF. The CDR3, as DNA: TGTGCCAGCAGATTGACAGATAATAGCAATCAGCCCCAGCATTTT.